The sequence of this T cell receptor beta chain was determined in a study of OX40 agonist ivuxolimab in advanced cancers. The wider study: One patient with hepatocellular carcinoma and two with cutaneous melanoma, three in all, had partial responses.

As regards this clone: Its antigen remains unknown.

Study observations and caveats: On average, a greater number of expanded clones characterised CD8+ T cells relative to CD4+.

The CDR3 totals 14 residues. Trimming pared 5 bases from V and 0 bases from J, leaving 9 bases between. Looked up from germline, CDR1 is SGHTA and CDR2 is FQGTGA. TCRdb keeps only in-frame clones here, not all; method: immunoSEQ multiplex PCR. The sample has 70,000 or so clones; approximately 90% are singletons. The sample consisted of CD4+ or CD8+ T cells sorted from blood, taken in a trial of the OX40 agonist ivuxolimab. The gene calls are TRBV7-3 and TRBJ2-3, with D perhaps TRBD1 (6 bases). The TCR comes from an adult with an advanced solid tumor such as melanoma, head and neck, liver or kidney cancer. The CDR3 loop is CASSQGLSTDTQYF. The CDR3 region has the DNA TGTGCCAGCAGCCAGGGGCTTAGCACAGATACGCAGTATTTT.